Following are 10 T cell receptor beta chains from one sample sequenced in a study of blood T cell repertoires in COVID-19. The data were produced by immunoSEQ multiplex PCR, yet TCRdb's version contains in-frame clones alone and is incomplete. The sample carries about half a million clones, 75% to 90% recorded once. Input material: peripheral blood. These receptors originate from a man aged 18-30 years with COVID-19, enrolled during active disease.

The V call is TRBV5-1, the J call TRBJ1-1; 9 bases align to TRBD1. V shed 4 bases and J 6 bases; nucleotides not matched to a gene: 13. Germline V gene lookup returns CDR1 SGHRS and CDR2 YFSETQ. The CDR3 totals 16 residues. CDR3: CASSTGTGRGIAEAFF. CDR3 DNA: TGCGCCAGCAGCACAGGGACAGGGAGGGGGATCGCTGAAGCTTTCTTT.

As for this clone: Sequence at one end of the junction differs from germline and may be a read error. The chain combines TRBV19 with TRBJ2-1, with D possibly matching TRBD2 (5 bases). This CDR3 comprises 11 residues. The germline V gene encodes CDR1 LNHDA and CDR2 SQIVND (reference sequence). The CDR3 loop reads CASRIAFEQFF. The CDR3 DNA reads as TGTGCCAGTAGAATAGCGTTTGAGCAGTTCTTC. Supplemented by reference TRBV19 and TRBJ2-1, the full variable domain reads DGGITQSPKYLFRKEGQNVTLSCEQNLNHDAMYWYRQDPGQGLRLIYYSQIVNDFQKGDIAEGYSVSREKKESFPLTVTSAQKNPTAFYLCASRIAFEQFFGPGTRLTVL.

The chain employs TRBV2 and TRBJ1-5, with 7 nucleotides matching TRBD1. CDR3 length: 17 residues. Per germline, CDR1 SNHLY and CDR2 FYNNEI. After removal of 7 bases from V and 1 base from J, the junction contained 13 bases not matched to a gene. CDR3 in amino acids: CASTRLQGVASNQPQHF. The CDR3 bases are TGTGCCAGCACTCGACTTCAGGGGGTCGCAAGCAATCAGCCCCAGCATTTT.

V is TRBV5-4 and J is TRBJ2-2, with 9 bases identical to TRBD1. V trimming: 1 base; J trimming: 3 bases; junction bases outside the gene matches: 1. From germline, CDR1 is SGHNT and CDR2 YYREEE (reference sequence). The CDR3 is made up of 15 amino acids. The DNA for the CDR3 is TGTGCCAGCAGCTTGTGGACAGGGGACACCGGGGAGCTGTTTTTT. Protein sequence: CASSLWTGDTGELFF.

This clone was found once. This sequence joins TRBV20-1 and TRBJ1-2, with 7 positions matching TRBD1. Trimming cost V 3 bases and J 7 bases; bases outside gene matches: 5. This CDR3 is 12 amino acids long. Germline CDR1 and CDR2: DFQATT and SNEGSKA (reference sequence). CDR3 in amino acids: CSASDRAAGYTF. The CDR3 DNA follows: TGCAGTGCTAGTGACAGGGCGGCTGGCTACACCTTC.

V is TRBV2 and J is TRBJ2-1; D is perhaps TRBD2 (7 bases). V lost 6 bases to trimming and J lost 10 bases, with 22 bases between them. The CDR3 extends over 15 amino acids. The germline V gene has CDR1 SNHLY and CDR2 FYNNEI. CDR3 in amino acids: CASSPRVGGAGEQFF. The CDR3 nucleotides are TGTGCCAGCAGCCCCCGTGTTGGGGGGGCGGGAGAGCAGTTCTTC.

This clone was counted once. The chain combines TRBV19 with TRBJ2-1; TRBD1 matches 7 bases. The CDR3 sequence is 13 residues long. Germline assignment: CDR1 LNHDA and CDR2 SQIVND (reference sequence). The V segment lost 5 bases and the J segment 4 bases; nucleotides outside the gene matches: 2. CDR3 DNA: TGTGCCAGTAGTGGGACAGCTTACAATGAGCAGTTCTTC. It specifies CASSGTAYNEQFF.

This clone was counted a single time. The chain joins TRBV9 to TRBJ2-3; 15 bases are a match to TRBD2. This CDR3 contains 17 residues. The germline V gene encodes CDR1 SGDLS and CDR2 YYNGEE. V shed 0 bases and J 1 base; nucleotides not matched to a gene: 0. CDR3 nucleotide sequence: TGTGCCAGCAGCGTAGGGACTAGCGGGAGGGGCACAGATACGCAGTATTTT. Translating gives CASSVGTSGRGTDTQYF.

This clone was seen once. The J gene is TRBJ1-2, the V gene TRBV6-5; no definite D call. CDR3 length equals 15 residues. The ends were cut back, 7 bases at V and 3 bases at J, with 18 bases in the middle. The V gene's germline CDR1 is MNHEY and CDR2 SVGAGI. This CDR3 is CASNSPGSSYYGYTF. For the CDR3, the DNA is TGTGCCAGCAATTCCCCGGGATCTTCTTACTATGGCTACACCTTC.

The chain employs TRBV5-1 and TRBJ2-7; D may be TRBD1 (6 bases). CDR3 length equals 13 residues. V gave up 5 bases and J gave up 0 bases, with 9 bases separating them. From germline, CDR1 is SGHRS and CDR2 YFSETQ. The DNA of the CDR3 is TGCGCCAGCAGGGGGGCAAGCTCCTACGAGCAGTACTTC. The encoded protein is CASRGASSYEQYF.